Included here is one TCR beta chain sequence, with context. The antigen is undetermined. The data are from a study of cytomegalovirus exposure and HLA in healthy donors. A multiplex PCR was run with 60 Vbeta primers and 13 Jbeta primers. Some clones are missing from TCRdb's copy, which holds only in-frame ones; the method was immunoSEQ multiplex PCR. Its table records about 130,000 clones. Points from the study as a whole: There were several of the most significant clusters that appeared linked to common viral pathogens in a later analysis.

Trimming took 4 bases from V and 0 from J, leaving 11 bases between them. The length of the CDR3 is 16 residues. CDR1 is SGHRS, CDR2 YFSETQ, per germline. The V gene is TRBV5-1, the J gene TRBJ2-6; TRBD2 might be the D (5 bases). Sequencing input: PBMCs. This clonotype was sampled from a man in his late teens or twenties in good health and CMV-seronegative. Written as DNA, the CDR3 is TGCGCCAGCAGCGTAGACCGGGACTCTGGGGCCAACGTCCTGACTTTC. Translated, it gives CASSVDRDSGANVLTF.